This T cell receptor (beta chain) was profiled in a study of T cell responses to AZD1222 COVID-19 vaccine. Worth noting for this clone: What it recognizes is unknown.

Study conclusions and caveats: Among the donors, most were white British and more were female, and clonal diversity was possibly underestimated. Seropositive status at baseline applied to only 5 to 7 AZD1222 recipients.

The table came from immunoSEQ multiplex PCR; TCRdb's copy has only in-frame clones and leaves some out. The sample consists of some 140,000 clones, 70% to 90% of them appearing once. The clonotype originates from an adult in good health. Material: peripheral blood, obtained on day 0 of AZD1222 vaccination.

CDR3 in DNA: TGTGCCAGTAGTACCCCCCGGGACAGGGGGCGAGATACGCAGTATTTT. Protein sequence: CASSTPRDRGRDTQYF. The V call is TRBV19, the J call TRBJ2-3, with TRBD1 matching 12 bases. V trimming: 4 bases; J trimming: 5 bases; junction bases outside the gene matches: 7. The CDR3 is 16 residues long. The germline V gene has CDR1 LNHDA and CDR2 SQIVND (reference sequence).